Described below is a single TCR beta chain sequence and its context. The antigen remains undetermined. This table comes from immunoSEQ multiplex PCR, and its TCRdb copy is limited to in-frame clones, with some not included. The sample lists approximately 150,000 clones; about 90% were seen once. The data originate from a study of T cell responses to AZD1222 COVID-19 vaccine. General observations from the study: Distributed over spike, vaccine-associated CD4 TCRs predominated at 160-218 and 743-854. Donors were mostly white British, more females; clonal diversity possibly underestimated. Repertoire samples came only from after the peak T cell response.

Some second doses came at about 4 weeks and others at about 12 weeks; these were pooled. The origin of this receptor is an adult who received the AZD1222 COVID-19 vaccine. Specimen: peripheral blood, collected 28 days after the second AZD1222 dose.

The CDR3 region is CASSVERRESGETQYF. The CDR3 DNA follows: TGTGCCAGCAGCGTAGAGAGGCGGGAGAGTGGTGAGACCCAGTACTTC. The chain couples TRBV9 to TRBJ2-5; 7 positions match TRBD2. The CDR3 has 16 amino acids. Germline V gives CDR1 SGDLS, CDR2 YYNGEE. Trimming removed 0 bases from V and 5 bases from J; junction bases left unmatched: 10.